The entry that follows covers one T cell receptor (beta chain) sequence. Its specific antigen is unknown. No quality values exist for individual bases; no much larger clone is one base distant. The record originates from a study of blood T cell repertoires in COVID-19 (TCRdb year 2020). As for the study more broadly: Samples from collaborators originated in the United States, Italy and Spain and spanned both the acute and convalescent phases of COVID-19. Samples were obtained from the ongoing ImmuneRACE study (first 160 participants) and from roughly 1,300 subjects provided by 6 global collaborators. A de-identified subject ID, COVID-19 status, age in years and sex were almost always included in the sample metadata. The prospective study material was composed of cDNA or gDNA derived from T cells, B-cell-depleted T cells, or PBMCs. A freely available public database, intended as a resource for researchers studying the immune response to SARS-CoV-2, is where the repertoires were released. Deeply sampled blood TCRbeta repertoires from subjects exposed to, actively infected with, or recovered from COVID-19 were included in the dataset. Where HLA class I and class II types were available, the types were taken from metadata supplied by the sample provider, not from assay-based typing.

Each collaborating institution followed its own protocols to collect whole blood in K2EDTA tubes. Collaborator samples were shipped for TCRbeta analysis as frozen whole blood, isolated PBMCs, or DNA extracted from either sample type. From the germline V gene (reference sequence), CDR1 is GTSNPN and CDR2 is SVGIG. The junction carries 13 bases between V and J, which are trimmed by 0 bases and 10 bases respectively. The CDR3 holds 14 amino acids from the cysteine to the phenylalanine. The only DNA kept is the CDR3, 42 bases in frame from the first base. What the work shows at the level of the full study, not this receptor alone: The quantity of clinical and demographic metadata differed by source and by participant and was supplied without curation.

TCRbeta CDR3 regions were amplified from genomic DNA using the immunoSEQ Assay, a bias-controlled multiplex PCR. In the authors' own workflow: The number of nucleated cells in each sample was estimated by amplification of reference gene primers within the assay. Sequence reads were collapsed and filtered to measure the absolute abundance of every unique TCRbeta CDR3 rearrangement. For each sample, productive Simpson clonality was calculated by taking the square root of Simpson's diversity index across productive rearrangements. Entries here come from immuneACCESS through TCRdb and include only in-frame sequences with V and J called. Some clones fail to appear in such tables; in the studies checked, an unresolved V gene covers under half of the shortfall, and the cause of the remainder is unknown. V and J calls and clone size are given by that table; D and trimming were obtained from the DNA. For this sample the table gives over 300,000 clones, of which around four fifths were detected only once. Together, the top ten hold roughly 1.1% of the sample.

Sequencing was carried out using peripheral blood. The clonotype comes from a woman in her 50s with acute or convalescent COVID-19. The chain uses TRBV30 and TRBJ1-6, with TRBD1 perhaps the D gene, on 5 matching bases. For the CDR3, the sequence is CAWSVMGGGSPLHF. The nucleotides are TGTGCCTGGAGTGTAATGGGGGGAGGGTCACCCCTCCACTTT.